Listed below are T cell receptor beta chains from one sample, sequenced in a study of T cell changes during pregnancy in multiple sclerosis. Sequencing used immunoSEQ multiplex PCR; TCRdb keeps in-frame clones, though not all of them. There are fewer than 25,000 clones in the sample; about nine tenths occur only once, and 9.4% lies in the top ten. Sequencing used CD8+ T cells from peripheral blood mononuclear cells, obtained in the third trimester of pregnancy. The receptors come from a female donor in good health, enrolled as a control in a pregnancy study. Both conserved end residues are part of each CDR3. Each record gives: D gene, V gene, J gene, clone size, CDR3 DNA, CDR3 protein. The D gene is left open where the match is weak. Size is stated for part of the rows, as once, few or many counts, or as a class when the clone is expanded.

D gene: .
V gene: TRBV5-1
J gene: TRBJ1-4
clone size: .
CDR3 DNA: TGCGCCAGCAGCCCCGAAGGGGAGGCTAATGAAAAACTGTTTTTT
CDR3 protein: CASSPEGEANEKLFF

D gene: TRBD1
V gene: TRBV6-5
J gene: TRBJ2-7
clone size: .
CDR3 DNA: TGTGCCAGCAGTTCCGGGACAGGGCCTTCCTACGAGCAGTACTTC
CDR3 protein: CASSSGTGPSYEQYF

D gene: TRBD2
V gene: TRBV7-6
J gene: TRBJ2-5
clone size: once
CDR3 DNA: TGTGCCAGCAGCTTAGGACTAGCGGGAGGGGGGGAGACCCAGTACTTC
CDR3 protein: CASSLGLAGGGETQYF

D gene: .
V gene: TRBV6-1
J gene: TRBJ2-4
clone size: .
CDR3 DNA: TGTGCCAGCAGTGAAGCGCTGAGGGGGAGTGACATTCAGTACTTC
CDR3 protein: CASSEALRGSDIQYF

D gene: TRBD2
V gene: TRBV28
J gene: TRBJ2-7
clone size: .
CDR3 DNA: TGTGCCAGCACCCCGGGACTAGCGGGACCGGGAGTGTACGAGCAGTACTTC
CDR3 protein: CASTPGLAGPGVYEQYF

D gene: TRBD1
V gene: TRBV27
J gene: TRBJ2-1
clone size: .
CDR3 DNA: TGTGCCAGCGACATCACAGGGGGATTGGGCAATGAGCAGTTCTTC
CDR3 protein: CASDITGGLGNEQFF

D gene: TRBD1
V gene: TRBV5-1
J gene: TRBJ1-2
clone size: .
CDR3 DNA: TGCGCCAGCACTCTACCTCTAGACAGGGTTGGTGGCTACACCTTC
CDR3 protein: CASTLPLDRVGGYTF

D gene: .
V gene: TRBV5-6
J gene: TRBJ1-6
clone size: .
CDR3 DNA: TGTGCCAGCAGCTTCATAAATTGGGGGACAAATTCACCCCTCCACTTT
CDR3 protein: CASSFINWGTNSPLHF

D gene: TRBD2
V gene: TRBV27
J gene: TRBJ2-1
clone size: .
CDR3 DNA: TGTGCCAGCAGTCCGGGGGTAGCGGGAGGGCGAAATGAGCAGTTCTTC
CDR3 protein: CASSPGVAGGRNEQFF

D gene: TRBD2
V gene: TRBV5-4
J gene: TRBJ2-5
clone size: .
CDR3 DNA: TGTGCCAGCAGCTCTGGACTAGCTGAGACCCAGTACTTC
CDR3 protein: CASSSGLAETQYF

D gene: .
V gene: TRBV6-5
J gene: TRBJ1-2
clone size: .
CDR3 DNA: TGTGCCAGCACCCCGGACAATGCCGTCTATGGCTACACCTTC
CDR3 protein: CASTPDNAVYGYTF